The source of this TCR beta chain is a study of blood T cell repertoires in COVID-19. On the study more broadly: Nucleic acid was either cDNA or gDNA, and it came from T cells, B-cell-depleted T cells, or PBMCs.

The assay was immunoSEQ multiplex PCR, and TCRdb's table has in-frame clones only and misses some. The sample holds some 350,000 clones, about 87% seen once. Germline-derived CDR1 and CDR2 are LNHNV and YYDKDF (reference sequence). The CDR3 contains 13 residues. The V end lost 5 bases, the J end lost 8 bases, and 13 bases lay between the germline ends. The chain has TRBV15 and TRBJ2-1, with TRBD2 as a possible D gene (6 bases). The source is a woman aged 45-60 years with COVID-19, enrolled during active disease. Sequenced material: peripheral blood. The CDR3 coding sequence is TGTGCCACCAGCCCCGGGGGAGGCGATGAGCAGTTCTTC. Its translation: CATSPGGGDEQFF. The whole variable domain, filled in from reference TRBV15 and TRBJ2-1, reads DAMVIQNPRYQVTQFGKPVTLSCSQTLNHNVMYWYQQKSSQAPKLLFHYYDKDFNNEADTPDNFQSRRPNTSFCFLDIRSPGLGDTAMYLCATSPGGGDEQFFGPGTRLTVL.